This is a list of T cell receptor beta chains from one sample in a study of blood T cell repertoires in COVID-19. Clones were sequenced by immunoSEQ multiplex PCR, and TCRdb holds only the in-frame ones, with some missing. The sample shows under 150,000 clones, around 88% of them seen only once. The sequenced sample was peripheral blood. The receptors stem from a human donor in a cohort sampled during active COVID-19. CDR3s include the opening cysteine and the closing phenylalanine or tryptophan. A D gene is named only where the DNA matches it firmly. Clone sizes are given selectively: once, few, many, or a class where the clone is expanded.

TRBJ2-3,NA,TRBV11-3,NA,TGTGCCAGCAGCTTAGGTATCCGGTCAGATACGCAGTATTTT,CASSLGIRSDTQYF
TRBJ2-1,NA,TRBV4-1,NA,TGCGCCAGCAGCCAAGCTCCGGGACTCCTATACAATGAGCAGTTCTTC,CASSQAPGLLYNEQFF
TRBJ1-6,few,TRBV2,TRBD1,TGTGCCAGCAGGGCCGACAGGGGGGTTCCACCCCTCCACTTT,CASRADRGVPPLHF
TRBJ2-4,NA,TRBV6-4,NA,TGTGCCAGCAGTGACCTACAGGGTTGGGCCAAAAACATTCAGTACTTC,CASSDLQGWAKNIQYF
TRBJ2-1,NA,TRBV28,TRBD2,TGTGCCAGCAGTTTACCCCCCGGGGAGGGGCCATACAATGAGCAGTTCTTC,CASSLPPGEGPYNEQFF
TRBJ2-5,NA,TRBV6-5,TRBD1,TGTGCCAGCGGATCAGGGGGTCGAGAGACCCAGTACTTC,CASGSGGRETQYF
TRBJ2-1,NA,TRBV7-9,NA,TGTGCCAGCAGCTTAGATAGGGGGTACAATGAGCAGTTCTTC,CASSLDRGYNEQFF
TRBJ2-3,NA,TRBV7-8,TRBD2,TGTGCCAGCAGCTTATATCTAGCGGGGGGGCCAACGCAGTATTTT,CASSLYLAGGPTQYF
TRBJ2-1,NA,TRBV6-2/TRBV6-3,NA,TGTGCCAGCAGTCGTTTAAATGAGCAGTTCTTC,CASSRLNEQFF
TRBJ2-4,NA,TRBV7-3,TRBD2,TGTGCCAGCAGCTTATCTAGCGGGGCGGGAAACATTCAGTACTTC,CASSLSSGAGNIQYF
TRBJ2-7,few,TRBV6-2/TRBV6-3,TRBD1,TGTGCCAGCAGTTACTCCAAGGGACAGGGGATTGGCGAGCAGTACTTC,CASSYSKGQGIGEQYF
TRBJ1-2,NA,TRBV29-1,NA,TGCAGCGCCGAGGACAGATCAAACTATGGCTACACCTTC,CSAEDRSNYGYTF
TRBJ1-2,NA,TRBV7-2,TRBD1,TGTGCCAGCAGCCTCGACAGGGCCGAACACTATGGCTACACCTTC,CASSLDRAEHYGYTF
TRBJ2-3,NA,TRBV3-1/TRBV3-2,TRBD1,TGTGCCAGCACCCAACAGGGGGCGACAGATACGCAGTATTTT,CASTQQGATDTQYF
TRBJ1-5,NA,TRBV7-8,TRBD1,TGTGCCAGCAGCGACAGGACAGGGCAAAATCAGCCCCAGCATTTT,CASSDRTGQNQPQHF
TRBJ2-7,NA,TRBV4-1,NA,TGCGCCAGCAGCCAAGAGGAGACGGCCCCCTACGAGCAGTACTTC,CASSQEETAPYEQYF
TRBJ2-3,NA,TRBV24-1,NA,TGTGCCACCAGTGATCGAGAGATTAACACAGATACGCAGTATTTT,CATSDREINTDTQYF
TRBJ1-2,NA,TRBV7-3,NA,TGTGCCAGCAGCTCCCTGGGGGGAAATGGCTACACCTTC,CASSSLGGNGYTF
TRBJ2-7,NA,TRBV12-3/TRBV12-4,NA,TGTGCCAGCAGTTTAGGCCCAGGGGACGAGCAGTACTTC,CASSLGPGDEQYF
TRBJ2-3,NA,TRBV11-1,TRBD1,TGTGCCAGCAGCCGGGGGACAGGGCTCACAGATACGCAGTATTTT,CASSRGTGLTDTQYF
TRBJ2-7,NA,TRBV14,NA,TGTGCCAGCAGCCAAGTTTTTTCGGAGCAGTACTTC,CASSQVFSEQYF
TRBJ2-2,NA,TRBV15,NA,TGTGCCACCAGCAGAGATGTTATAACTCTCGGGGAGCTGTTTTTT,CATSRDVITLGELFF
TRBJ2-7,NA,TRBV7-2,NA,TGTGCCAGCAGCAGATACAGTCGGGCGGGCGAGCAGTACTTC,CASSRYSRAGEQYF
TRBJ2-7,NA,TRBV19,NA,TGTGCCAGTAGGGACTCGGGGGAGCAGTACTTC,CASRDSGEQYF
TRBJ2-5,NA,TRBV6-5,NA,TGTGCCAGCAGCAGGGGAGAGACCCAGTACTTC,CASSRGETQYF
TRBJ2-5,NA,TRBV4-1,NA,TGCGCCAGCAGCCAAGAGGTGGAGGCCCAAGAGACCCAGTACTTC,CASSQEVEAQETQYF
TRBJ1-5,NA,TRBV4-2,TRBD1,TGTGCCAGCAGCCAAGAGTGGCAGGGGGATCAGCCCCAGCATTTT,CASSQEWQGDQPQHF
TRBJ2-5,NA,TRBV20-1,TRBD2,TGCAGTGCTAGTCATCTAGCGGGGGGGTACCAAGAGACCCAGTACTTC,CSASHLAGGYQETQYF
TRBJ1-3,NA,TRBV18,NA,TGTGCCAGCTCACCGCTGACAGAAAGTGGAAACACCATATATTTT,CASSPLTESGNTIYF
TRBJ1-6,few,TRBV2,TRBD1,TGTGCCAGCAGTCCGGCAGGGGGCGATTCACCCCTCCACTTT,CASSPAGGDSPLHF
TRBJ2-1,once,TRBV7-9,TRBD2,TGTGCCAGCAGCTTAGTTCTAGCGGGGAACAATGAGCAGTTCTTC,CASSLVLAGNNEQFF
TRBJ1-6,NA,TRBV12-5,TRBD1,TGTGCTAGTGGTTCCACCAGACAGGGATATAATTCACCCCTCCACTTT,CASGSTRQGYNSPLHF
TRBJ2-3,NA,TRBV29-1,NA,TGCAGCGTTGACGGTTCAGGGGGACTCACAGATACGCAGTATTTT,CSVDGSGGLTDTQYF
TRBJ2-7,NA,TRBV6-2/TRBV6-3,NA,TGTGCCAGCAGTGACAGAAGTAGGGACGAGCAGTACTTC,CASSDRSRDEQYF
TRBJ2-2,NA,TRBV5-1,TRBD1,TGCGCCAGCAGCTTTCGGACAGGGGAGGCCGGGGAGCTGTTTTTT,CASSFRTGEAGELFF
TRBJ2-3,NA,TRBV7-2,TRBD2,TGTGCCAGCAGAAGGTACGGGGGGGCCAGCACAGATACGCAGTATTTT,CASRRYGGASTDTQYF
TRBJ1-1,NA,TRBV6-2/TRBV6-3,NA,TGTGCCAGCAGTTACTCGGGAGCTGGGATTGAAGCTTTCTTT,CASSYSGAGIEAFF
TRBJ2-7,NA,TRBV18,TRBD1,TGTGCCAGCTCACCGTTTAAGGGACAGGGTACCTACGAGCAGTACTTC,CASSPFKGQGTYEQYF
TRBJ2-5,NA,TRBV19,TRBD1,TGTGCCAGTAGGTCCATATTCGACAGGGATCGGGAGACCCAGTACTTC,CASRSIFDRDRETQYF
TRBJ2-3,NA,TRBV9,TRBD2,TGTGCCAGCAGTCGACTAGCGGGGGGGCGAGATACGCAGTATTTT,CASSRLAGGRDTQYF
TRBJ2-7,NA,TRBV27,TRBD1,TGTGCCAGCCAGACAGGGGTCAACGAGCAGTACTTC,CASQTGVNEQYF
TRBJ1-3,NA,TRBV4-3,NA,TGCGCCAGCAGCCAAGGCGCCCGGGGGGGCACCGGAAACACCATATATTTT,CASSQGARGGTGNTIYF
TRBJ1-5,NA,TRBV19,TRBD1,TGTGCCAGTAGTCCTGGGGACAGGGGCTCGTTAGGCAATCAGCCCCAGCATTTT,CASSPGDRGSLGNQPQHF
TRBJ2-2,NA,TRBV5-4,TRBD1,TGTGCCAGCAGCCCTAAAGGGACAGGAAACACCGGGGAGCTGTTTTTT,CASSPKGTGNTGELFF
TRBJ1-1,NA,TRBV10-3,NA,TGTGCCATCAGGCCAGAGGAATTGAACACTGAAGCTTTCTTT,CAIRPEELNTEAFF
TRBJ1-1,once,TRBV19,NA,TGTGCCAGTAGTACACAGGTTAACACTGAAGCTTTCTTT,CASSTQVNTEAFF
TRBJ1-4,NA,TRBV2,NA,TGTGCCAGCAGTGAATGGGGGCGAACTAATGAAAAACTGTTTTTT,CASSEWGRTNEKLFF
TRBJ1-5,NA,TRBV5-6,NA,TGTGCCAGCAGCTTGGGAGGGGGAAGCAATCAGCCCCAGCATTTT,CASSLGGGSNQPQHF
TRBJ1-1,NA,TRBV5-1,NA,TGCGCCAGCAGCTTCTGGACAGCGGAGGAGAACACTGAAGCTTTCTTT,CASSFWTAEENTEAFF
TRBJ1-6,NA,TRBV28,TRBD1,TGTGCCAGCAGTTTAGAAGGACAGGGGGGTTCACCCCTCCACTTT,CASSLEGQGGSPLHF
TRBJ1-2,NA,TRBV5-1,TRBD1,TGCGCCAGCAGCTTGGTCGGGCAGGGGGCAAGATCGGGTGGCTACACCTTC,CASSLVGQGARSGGYTF
TRBJ1-5,NA,TRBV11-3,NA,TGTGCCAGCAGCCTGCGACAGTACTCATTAGGACAGCCCCAGCATTTT,CASSLRQYSLGQPQHF
TRBJ1-4,NA,TRBV18,TRBD1,TGTGCCAGCTCACCAGTTACAGGGGGAGAAAAACTGTTTTTT,CASSPVTGGEKLFF
TRBJ1-6,NA,TRBV18,TRBD1,TGTGCCAGCTCTCCAACACAGGGGGCTTATAATTCACCCCTCCACTTT,CASSPTQGAYNSPLHF
TRBJ2-1,NA,TRBV7-2,NA,TGTGCCAGCAGCTTCTCCTATCGGAAGGGGAATGAGCAGTTCTTC,CASSFSYRKGNEQFF
TRBJ2-5,few,TRBV10-3,NA,TGTGCCATCAGTGTATTCTTGTACCAAGAGACCCAGTACTTC,CAISVFLYQETQYF
TRBJ1-3,NA,TRBV11-2,NA,TGTGCCAGCAGCTTAGGGACAGCAAGTTCTGGAAACACCATATATTTT,CASSLGTASSGNTIYF
TRBJ2-3,once,TRBV19,TRBD1,TGTGCCAGTAGTCCCAGGGGGGATACGCAGTATTTT,CASSPRGDTQYF
TRBJ2-7,NA,TRBV18,NA,TGTGCCAGCTCATCGCAGGGATCGTACGAGCAGTACTTC,CASSSQGSYEQYF
TRBJ2-2,NA,TRBV29-1,TRBD1,TGCAGCGTTGACCCCGGGACAGGGAACACCGGGGAGCTGTTTTTT,CSVDPGTGNTGELFF